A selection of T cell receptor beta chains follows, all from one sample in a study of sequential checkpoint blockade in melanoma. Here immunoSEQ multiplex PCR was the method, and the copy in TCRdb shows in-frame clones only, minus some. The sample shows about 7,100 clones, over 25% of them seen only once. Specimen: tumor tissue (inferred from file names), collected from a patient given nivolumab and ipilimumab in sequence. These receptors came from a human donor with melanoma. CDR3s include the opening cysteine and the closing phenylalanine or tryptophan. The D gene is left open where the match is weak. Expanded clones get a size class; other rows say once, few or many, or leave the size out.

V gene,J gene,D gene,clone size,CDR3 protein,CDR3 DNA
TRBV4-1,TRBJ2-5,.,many,CASSQGGSRETQYF,TGCGCCAGCAGCCAGGGGGGATCCAGAGAGACCCAGTACTTC
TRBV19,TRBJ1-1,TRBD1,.,CASSKRDRDTEAFF,TGTGCCAGTAGTAAACGGGACAGGGACACTGAAGCTTTCTTT
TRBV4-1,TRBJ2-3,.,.,CASSQDDSRTDTQYF,TGCGCCAGCAGCCAAGACGACTCGCGCACAGATACGCAGTATTTT
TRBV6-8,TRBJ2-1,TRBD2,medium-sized,CASSDALAGGSSYNEQFF,TGTGCCAGCAGTGATGCACTAGCGGGGGGTAGCTCCTACAATGAGCAGTTCTTC
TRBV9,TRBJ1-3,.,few,CASSVGTTPGNTIYF,TGTGCCAGCAGCGTAGGTACAACTCCTGGAAACACCATATATTTT
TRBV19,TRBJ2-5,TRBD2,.,CASSQGLAEVQETQYF,TGTGCCAGTAGCCAAGGACTAGCGGAGGTTCAAGAGACCCAGTACTTC
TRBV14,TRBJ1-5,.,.,CASSQAGINQPQHF,TGTGCCAGCAGCCAAGCAGGAATCAATCAGCCCCAGCATTTT
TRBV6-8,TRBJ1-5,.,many,CASGYRNSHQPQHF,TGTGCCAGCGGGTACCGTAACTCCCATCAGCCCCAGCATTTT
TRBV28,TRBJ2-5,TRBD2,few,CASSSSGSWVETQYF,TGTGCCAGCAGTTCTAGCGGGAGTTGGGTAGAGACCCAGTACTTC
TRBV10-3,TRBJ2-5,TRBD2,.,CAIAAGARETQYF,TGTGCCATTGCAGCGGGGGCCCGGGAGACCCAGTACTTC
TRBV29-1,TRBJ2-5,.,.,CSVEKTRRQETQYF,TGCAGCGTTGAAAAGACCCGGAGGCAAGAGACCCAGTACTTC
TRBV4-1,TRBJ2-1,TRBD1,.,CASSQVAGTGSNEQFF,TGCGCCAGCAGCCAAGTTGCCGGGACAGGATCCAATGAGCAGTTCTTC
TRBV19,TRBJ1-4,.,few,CASTTSSLNEKLFF,TGTGCCAGTACCACGAGCAGCCTTAATGAAAAACTGTTTTTT
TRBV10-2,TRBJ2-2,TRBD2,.,CASSTGTRGTGELFF,TGCGCCAGCAGTACCGGGACTAGGGGGACCGGGGAGCTGTTTTTT
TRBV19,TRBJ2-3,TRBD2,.,CASTSSGRADTQYF,TGTGCCAGTACTTCTAGCGGGAGGGCAGATACGCAGTATTTT
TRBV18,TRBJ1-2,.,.,CASSSTESNYGYTF,TGTGCCAGCTCTTCGACCGAATCTAACTATGGCTACACCTTC
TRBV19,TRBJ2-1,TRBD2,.,CASSKTSGSFNEQFF,TGTGCCAGTAGTAAGACTAGCGGGAGCTTCAATGAGCAGTTCTTC
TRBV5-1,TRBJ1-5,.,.,CASSLIPQENSNQPQHF,TGCGCCAGCAGCTTGATCCCCCAGGAGAACAGCAATCAGCCCCAGCATTTT
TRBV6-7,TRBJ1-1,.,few,CASIRNTEAFF,TGTGCCAGCATCCGGAACACTGAAGCTTTCTTT
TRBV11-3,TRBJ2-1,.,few,CASSPLGGPLNNEQFF,TGTGCCAGCAGCCCGCTGGGGGGTCCCTTAAACAATGAGCAGTTCTTC
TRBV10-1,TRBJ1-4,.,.,CATSGGRQLLNEKLFF,TGCGCCACGAGTGGGGGAAGACAGCTGCTTAATGAAAAACTGTTTTTT
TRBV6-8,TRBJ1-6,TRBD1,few,CASNRGENSPLHF,TGTGCCAGCAACAGGGGTGAAAATTCACCCCTCCACTTT
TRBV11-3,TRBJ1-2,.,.,CASSLLSRDSYGYTF,TGTGCCAGCAGCTTGTTGTCCCGAGACAGCTATGGCTACACCTTC
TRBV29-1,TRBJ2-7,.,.,CSVVGEGGTYEQYF,TGCAGCGTTGTAGGGGAAGGGGGGACCTACGAGCAGTACTTC
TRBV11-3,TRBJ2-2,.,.,CASSRDGSVNTGELFF,TGTGCCAGCAGCCGCGACGGATCGGTAAACACCGGGGAGCTGTTTTTT
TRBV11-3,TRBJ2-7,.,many,CASSLRGASHEQYF,TGTGCCAGCAGCTTACGGGGGGCCAGCCACGAGCAGTACTTC
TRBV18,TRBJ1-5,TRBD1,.,CASSGDRPGNQPQHF,TGTGCCAGCTCGGGGGACAGGCCGGGTAATCAGCCCCAGCATTTT
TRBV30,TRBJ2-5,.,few,CAWSGMGGVGETQYF,TGTGCCTGGAGTGGAATGGGGGGAGTAGGAGAGACCCAGTACTTC
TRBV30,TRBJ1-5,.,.,CAWSGGRRVRSNQPQHF,TGTGCCTGGAGTGGGGGACGGCGAGTTAGAAGCAATCAGCCCCAGCATTTT
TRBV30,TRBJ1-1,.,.,CAWSVRGRGWTEAFF,TGTGCCTGGAGTGTACGGGGCAGGGGTTGGACTGAAGCTTTCTTT
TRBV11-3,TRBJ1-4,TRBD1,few,CASSQDRAWITNEKLFF,TGTGCCAGCAGCCAGGACAGGGCATGGATTACTAATGAAAAACTGTTTTTT
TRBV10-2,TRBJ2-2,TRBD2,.,CASSGLAGGGGELFF,TGCGCCAGCAGTGGACTAGCGGGGGGTGGTGGGGAGCTGTTTTTT